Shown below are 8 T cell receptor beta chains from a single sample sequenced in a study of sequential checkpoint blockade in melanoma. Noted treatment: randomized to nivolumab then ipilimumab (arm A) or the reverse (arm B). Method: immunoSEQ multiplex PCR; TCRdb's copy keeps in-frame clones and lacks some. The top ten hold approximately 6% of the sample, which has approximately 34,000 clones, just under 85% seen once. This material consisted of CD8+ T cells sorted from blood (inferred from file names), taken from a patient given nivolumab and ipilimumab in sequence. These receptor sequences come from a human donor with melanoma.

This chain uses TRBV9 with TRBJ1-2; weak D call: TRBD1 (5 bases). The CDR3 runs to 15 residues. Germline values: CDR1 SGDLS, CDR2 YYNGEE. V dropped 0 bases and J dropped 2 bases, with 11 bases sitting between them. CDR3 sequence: CASSVDVGGNYGYTF. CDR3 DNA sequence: TGTGCCAGCAGCGTAGATGTGGGGGGAAACTATGGCTACACCTTC.

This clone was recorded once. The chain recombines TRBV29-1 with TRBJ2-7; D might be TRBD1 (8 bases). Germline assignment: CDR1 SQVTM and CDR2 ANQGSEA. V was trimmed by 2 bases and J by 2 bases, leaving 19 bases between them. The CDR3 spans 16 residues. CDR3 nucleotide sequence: TGCAGCGTTGAACAATCTGACAGGGGAGGGCCCTACGAGCAGTACTTC. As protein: CSVEQSDRGGPYEQYF.

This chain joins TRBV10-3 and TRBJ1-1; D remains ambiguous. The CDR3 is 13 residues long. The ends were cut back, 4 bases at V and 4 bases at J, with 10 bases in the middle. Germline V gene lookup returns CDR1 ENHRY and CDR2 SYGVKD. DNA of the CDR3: TGTGCCATCAGTGCGCGGTGGAGCACTGAAGCTTTCTTT. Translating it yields CAISARWSTEAFF.

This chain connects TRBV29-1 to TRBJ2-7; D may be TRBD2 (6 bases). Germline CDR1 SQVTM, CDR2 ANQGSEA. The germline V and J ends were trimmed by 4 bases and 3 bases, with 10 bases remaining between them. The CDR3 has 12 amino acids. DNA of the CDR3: TGCAGCGTTGGAGGTAGCGGCTACGAGCAGTACTTC. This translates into CSVGGSGYEQYF.

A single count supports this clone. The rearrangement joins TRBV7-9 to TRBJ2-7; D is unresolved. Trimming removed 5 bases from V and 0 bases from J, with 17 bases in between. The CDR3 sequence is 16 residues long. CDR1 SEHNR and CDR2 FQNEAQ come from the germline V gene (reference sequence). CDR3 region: CASSPLLAPDSYEQYF. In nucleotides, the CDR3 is TGTGCCAGCAGCCCACTACTTGCGCCTGACTCCTACGAGCAGTACTTC. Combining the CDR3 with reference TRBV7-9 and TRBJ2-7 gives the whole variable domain DTGVSQNPRHKITKRGQNVTFRCDPISEHNRLYWYRQTLGQGPEFLTYFQNEAQLEKSRLLSDRFSAERPKGSFSTLEIQRTEQGDSAMYLCASSPLLAPDSYEQYFGPGTRLTVT.

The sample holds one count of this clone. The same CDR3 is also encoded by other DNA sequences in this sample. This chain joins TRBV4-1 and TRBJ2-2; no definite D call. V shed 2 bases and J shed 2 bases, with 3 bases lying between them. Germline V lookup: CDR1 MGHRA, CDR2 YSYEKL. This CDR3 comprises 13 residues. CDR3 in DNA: TGCGCCAGCAGCCAACTCAACACCGGGGAGCTGTTTTTT. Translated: CASSQLNTGELFF.

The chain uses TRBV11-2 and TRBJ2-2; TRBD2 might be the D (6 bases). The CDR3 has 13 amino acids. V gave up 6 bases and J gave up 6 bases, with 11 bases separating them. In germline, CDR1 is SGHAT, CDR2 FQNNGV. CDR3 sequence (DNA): TGTGCCAGCAGTTCTACGGGGGCCGGGGAGCTGTTTTTT. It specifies CASSSTGAGELFF.

The CDR3 reads CASGPVEGVFFSNQPQHF. CDR3 nucleotide sequence: TGTGCTAGTGGCCCGGTCGAAGGGGTTTTCTTTAGCAATCAGCCCCAGCATTTT. The chain carries TRBV12-5 and TRBJ1-5, with D possibly TRBD1 on 5 matching bases. Germline CDR1 LGHNT, CDR2 FRNRAP. This CDR3 is built from 18 residues. The V and J ends lost 6 bases and 0 bases respectively, with 21 bases between them.